Reported below is one T cell receptor (beta chain). Which antigen it targets is not known. Base qualities are not recorded, but no much larger clone differs from it by a single base. This sample also contains other DNA sequences that code for the same CDR3. The entry originates in a study of shared clonotypes between healthy human individuals (dated by TCRdb to the early 2020s). Turning to the overall study: A couple of women and a few men aged 18 to 49 years were included in the cohort. For each donor, CD4 naive and CD4 memory were each given three plates, CD8 naive was given two plates, and CD8 memory was given one plate. Libraries were prepared and TCR repertoires were sequenced by different laboratories using diverse techniques, in order to increase sequencing depth and limit assay-specific biases. To estimate repertoire size and how much clonotype sharing occurs between individuals, the study deeply sequenced the blood TCR repertoires of five healthy adults. Each donor's leukapheresis produced roughly between roughly 0.9 and 9 billion PBMCs. On the study overall, not on this receptor specifically: Compared with non-shared clonotypes, clonotypes shared by all four sorted-subset donors had higher generation probabilities. Only blood was sampled, and tissue TCR repertoires likely differ from those in blood. Rarefaction of sorted-subset datasets indicated incomplete sequencing despite the large sequencing depth. Based on pairwise subsampling, the degree of clonotype sharing among donors was expected to be affected by sequencing depth. Because the study included only a small number of donors, the genetic and exposure-history diversity represented was limited. Larger estimated clonotype richness was generally found for naive subsets than for memory subsets. About 5% of naive CD4, more than 3% of naive CD8, about 2.4% of memory CD4, and around 0.42% of memory CD8 clonotypes were shared across four donors.

CDR3 length: 13 amino acids, cysteine to phenylalanine. Only the CDR3 region is kept as DNA, spanning 39 bases read in frame from base 1. The germline ends are 7 bases apart after V is trimmed by 3 bases and J by 2 bases. The germline V gene specifies MNHEY as CDR1 and SVGAGI as CDR2. The donors were healthy, HIV-negative adults with no recently reported acute infections or vaccinations. All donors were Caucasian adults living in Nashville, Tennessee, USA. CD4+ T cells were enriched by magnetic negative selection, after which naive cells were positively selected on CD45RA and the negative fraction was taken as the memory subset. After blood collection by leukapheresis, PBMCs were isolated using Ficoll-Histopaque density gradient centrifugation and then cryopreserved in the vapor phase of liquid nitrogen. Purity and quantity of every magnetically sorted T cell population were checked by analytical flow cytometry. Each sorted fraction had its genomic DNA isolated and then quantified by UV absorbance on a Nanodrop 2000c.

Using the deep immunoSEQ assay, TCR CDR3 regions were amplified from genomic DNA by multiplex PCR. Genomic DNA extracted from each cell subset was distributed evenly over all wells of several immunoSEQ 96-well plates, and each plate served as one replicate. For sorted subsets, about 210 ng of genomic DNA, equivalent to 25,000 to 35,000 T cell genomes, went into each replicate PCR. Purified libraries were measured with a Qubit 3.0 fluorometer, size-checked on a Bioanalyzer 2100, and measured again with the KAPA Library Quantification kit. A separate single-read 150-cycle Illumina NextSeq 550 flow cell was used to sequence each immunoSEQ 96-well plate. As for the original processing: Because the immunoSEQ output held only junctional sequences and lacked quality scores, the filtering could not match the filtering applied to full-length reads. Sequences were annotated with PyIR, a Python wrapper for IgBLAST v1.9, and V/J genes and CDR3 were assigned using IMGT germline references. Any read was removed if the V/J assignment was weak (E-value above 1e-6), the CDR3 was missing, or the read contained stop codons, out-of-frame junctions, or ambiguous translated residues. A V3J clonotype was defined by an identical inferred V gene, J gene, and CDR3 amino acid sequence. Percentage overlap between repertoires was computed as shared unique clonotypes divided by the size of the smaller repertoire. Repertoire richness was assessed with RTK rarefaction, the Chao1 estimator, and Recon v2.1 estimates of unobserved clonotypes. Generation probabilities were computed with OLGA for all TCRbeta clonotypes obtained by the gDNA method from several donors. TCRdb re-hosts the immuneACCESS table, in-frame sequences only. Its copies lack some clones; in the studies checked, an unresolved V gene accounts for under half of them, and the cause for the rest is not known. That table furnishes V, J and clone size, whereas the DNA furnished D and trimming. This sample holds about 1.5 million clones; 95% to 97% were observed only once. In total, the top ten clones hold roughly 1.2% of the sample.

Specimen: naive CD4+ T cells sorted from blood. The sample's cell subset or site label is to be understood as: CD45RA+ positively selected. The rearrangement joined TRBV6-5 to TRBJ1-1; no D gene can be assigned with confidence. This clonotype originated in a man aged 25-45 years in good health. The CDR3 in this case is CASSYQENTEAFF. The DNA is as follows: TGTGCCAGCAGTTATCAGGAAAACACTGAAGCTTTCTTT.